This T cell receptor (beta chain) was identified during a study of blood T cell repertoires in COVID-19. Study information: Acute-phase and convalescent COVID-19 samples originated in the United States, Italy and Spain. PBMCs, B-cell-depleted T cells, or T cells were the source of the cDNA or gDNA that made up the material.

CDR1 is SGHRS, CDR2 YFSETQ, per germline. The ends were cut back, 5 bases at V and 0 bases at J, with 10 bases in the middle. The CDR3 is 14 amino acids. In the original workflow: Reference gene primers were amplified, and this amplification served to estimate nucleated cell counts. The table came from immunoSEQ multiplex PCR; TCRdb's copy has only in-frame clones and leaves some out. V, J and clone size are those of that table, while D and trimming were read from the DNA. The table has about 200,000 clones, about 80% seen once. The genes are TRBV5-1 and TRBJ2-3; D is unclear. Input material: peripheral blood. The receptor was isolated from a man between 60 and 75 years old with acute or convalescent COVID-19. CDR3 region: CASSPYRSTDTQYF. CDR3 in DNA: TGCGCCAGCAGTCCATACAGAAGCACAGATACGCAGTATTTT.